One sample yielded the 25 T cell receptor beta chains listed below, sequenced in a study of PD-1 blockade in classical Hodgkin lymphoma. The method was immunoSEQ multiplex PCR; TCRdb's version includes in-frame clones alone and lacks a portion of them. The sample has some 16,000 clones, 55% to 70% seen once. In every patient, relapse followed autologous stem cell transplantation, while exposure to brentuximab vedotin differed. This sample comprised peripheral blood mononuclear cells (PBMCs), obtained before the second cycle of nivolumab. Receptors were obtained from a human donor with classical Hodgkin lymphoma.

J is TRBJ2-1 and V is TRBV4-1; D gene uncertain. This CDR3 region has 12 residues. V lost 4 bases and J 6 bases, leaving 7 bases between the germline ends. Germline V CDR1 and CDR2: MGHRA, YSYEKL. In nucleotides, the CDR3 is TGCGCCAGCAGCCTTATAGGCAATGAGCAGTTCTTC. It translates to CASSLIGNEQFF.

The chain joins TRBV7-9 to TRBJ2-3; no definite D call. The CDR3 has 13 amino acids. The V end lost 2 bases, the J end lost 4 bases, and 7 bases lay between the germline ends. In germline, CDR1 is SEHNR, CDR2 FQNEAQ (reference sequence). The CDR3 DNA sequence: TGTGCCAGCAGCTTAACTTTGTCAGATACGCAGTATTTT. Encoded protein: CASSLTLSDTQYF.

The V and J genes are TRBV7-3 and TRBJ2-7, with D possibly being TRBD2 (5 bases). The CDR3 is 15 residues long. V was trimmed by 5 bases and J by 2 bases, leaving 16 bases between them. Germline lookup yields CDR1 SGHTA and CDR2 FQGTGA. The CDR3 region is CASSPSGTSAYEQYF. In DNA, the CDR3 is TGTGCCAGCAGCCCAAGCGGCACCAGCGCCTACGAGCAGTACTTC.

This chain links TRBV7-2 with TRBJ1-5, with unresolved D. Trimming pared 5 bases from V and 0 bases from J, leaving 14 bases between. In germline, CDR1 is SGHTA, CDR2 FQGNSA. The CDR3 runs 16 residues. DNA for the CDR3: TGTGCCAGCAGCGTTTACGGGCAATATAGCAATCAGCCCCAGCATTTT. Translated: CASSVYGQYSNQPQHF.

By its share, this clone is medium-sized. CDR3 residues: CASRKQGVDYGYTF. CDR3 in DNA: TGTGCCAGCAGGAAACAGGGTGTGGACTATGGCTACACCTTC. The chain recombines TRBV27 with TRBJ1-2; D might be TRBD1 (6 bases). The CDR3 runs to 14 residues. Germline V CDR1 and CDR2: MNHEY, SMNVEV (reference sequence). V dropped 6 bases and J dropped 3 bases, with 14 bases sitting between them.

The CDR3 nucleotides are TGTGCCAGCAGCTTAGCAGGGAATTCACCCCTCCACTTT. This translates into CASSLAGNSPLHF. V is TRBV7-9 and J is TRBJ1-6; D ambiguous. Trimming removed 0 bases from V and 7 bases from J, with 4 bases in between. CDR3 size: 13 residues. CDR1 and CDR2 (germline): SEHNR, FQNEAQ (reference sequence).

This rearrangement joins TRBV2 to TRBJ1-5, with TRBD1 as a possible D gene (5 bases). CDR3 length: 17 residues. Trimming left V 1 base short and J 0 bases short, with 13 bases between. The germline gives CDR1 SNHLY, CDR2 FYNNEI. This CDR3 is CASSEVGRGNSNQPQHF. CDR3 bases: TGTGCCAGCAGTGAAGTGGGTAGGGGAAATAGCAATCAGCCCCAGCATTTT.

This chain joins TRBV10-2 and TRBJ1-5; D gene uncertain. This CDR3 region has 14 residues. With 2 bases removed from V and 3 bases from J, the gap between germline ends came to 8 bases. Per germline, CDR1 WSHSY and CDR2 SAAADI. The CDR3, as DNA: TGCGCCAGCAGTGAGGTAACCTACAATCAGCCCCAGCATTTT. It is translated as CASSEVTYNQPQHF.

The chain employs TRBV29-1 and TRBJ2-2; unclear D gene. This CDR3 contains 11 residues. Trimming took 6 bases from V and 4 from J, leaving 6 bases between them. The germline V gene encodes CDR1 SQVTM and CDR2 ANQGSEA. The CDR3 nucleotides are TGCAGCGTGATTTCCACCGGGGAGCTGTTTTTT. Its protein is CSVISTGELFF.

The chain combines TRBV28 with TRBJ2-2, with D unclear. Germline V gene data show CDR1 as MDHEN and CDR2 as SYDVKM. Trimming shortened V by 1 base and J by 6 bases, and 6 bases separated the two germline ends. The CDR3 contains 13 residues. The CDR3 protein is CASSLLGAGELFF. The DNA of the CDR3 is TGTGCCAGCAGTTTATTAGGCGCCGGGGAGCTGTTTTTT.

The CDR3 spells CASRSRDNSNQPQHF. CDR3 sequence (DNA): TGTGCCAGCAGGTCCCGGGACAATAGCAATCAGCCCCAGCATTTT. The V call is TRBV2, the J call TRBJ1-5; possibly TRBD1 for D (6 bases). This CDR3 comprises 15 residues. Germline V gene sequence: CDR1 SNHLY, CDR2 FYNNEI. Trimming removed 6 bases at V and 0 bases at J, with 12 bases between.

V gene TRBV2 combines with J gene TRBJ2-3; D may be TRBD2 (6 bases). This CDR3 contains 14 residues. Between the trimmed V and J ends, which lost 8 bases and 4 bases, there was a span of 16 bases. CDR1 is SNHLY, CDR2 FYNNEI, per germline. This chain's CDR3 is CASRDSQGPDTQYF. CDR3 nucleotide sequence: TGTGCCAGCCGGGACTCTCAGGGCCCAGATACGCAGTATTTT.

This rearrangement joins TRBV28 to TRBJ2-1; 9 bases fit TRBD1. Trimming cost V 2 bases and J 14 bases; bases outside gene matches: 4. This CDR3 spans 12 amino acids. CDR1 MDHEN and CDR2 SYDVKM come from the germline V gene. CDR3 region: CASSLGGQGKFF. The DNA of the CDR3 is TGTGCCAGCAGTTTAGGAGGACAGGGGAAGTTCTTC.

This clone occurred a few times. The chain joins TRBV30 to TRBJ1-4; TRBD1 might be the D (6 bases). CDR1 is GTSNPN, CDR2 SVGIG, per germline (reference sequence). The CDR3 runs 14 residues. Trimming removed 0 bases at V and 7 bases at J, with 12 bases between. The DNA of the CDR3 is TGTGCCTGGAGTGTACAGGGAATACTTGAAAAACTGTTTTTT. This gives the protein CAWSVQGILEKLFF.

The V and J genes are TRBV5-1 and TRBJ2-7; 9 bases fit TRBD1. V lost 4 bases, J lost 1 base, and 6 bases stayed unmatched. In germline, CDR1 is SGHRS, CDR2 YFSETQ. The CDR3 runs 15 residues. DNA of the CDR3: TGCGCCAGCAGCCGGGACAGGGCAATATCCTACGAGCAGTACTTC. Protein: CASSRDRAISYEQYF.

The V gene is TRBV19, the J gene TRBJ1-2; D gene unclear. V gave up 3 bases and J gave up 1 base, with 6 bases separating them. The CDR3 runs to 13 residues. Germline CDR1 LNHDA, CDR2 SQIVND (reference sequence). This CDR3 is CASSIKINYGYTF. The CDR3 nucleotides are TGTGCCAGTAGTATTAAGATTAACTATGGCTACACCTTC.

The CDR3 DNA sequence: TGTGCCACCAGCAGAGATCGGAGGACAGGACAAGAGACCCAGTACTTC. Protein: CATSRDRRTGQETQYF. This rearrangement joins TRBV15 to TRBJ2-5; the match to TRBD1 covers 7 bases. The V gene end was trimmed by 0 bases and the J gene end by 2 bases; junction bases not matched to a gene: 6. Germline V gene lookup returns CDR1 LNHNV and CDR2 YYDKDF (reference sequence). CDR3 length equals 16 residues. The full variable domain, with the rest looked up from reference TRBV15 and TRBJ2-5, is DAMVIQNPRYQVTQFGKPVTLSCSQTLNHNVMYWYQQKSSQAPKLLFHYYDKDFNNEADTPDNFQSRRPNTSFCFLDIRSPGLGDTAMYLCATSRDRRTGQETQYFGPGTRLLVL.

The chain couples TRBV6-1 to TRBJ2-7; 7 bases map to TRBD2. The CDR3 has 15 amino acids. Germline loops: CDR1 MNHNS, CDR2 SASEGT. Trimming took 2 bases from V and 4 from J; bases not matched to a gene: 8. The CDR3 nucleotides read TGTGCCAGCAGTGAAAATGGCGGGGGAGTGTACGAGCAGTACTTC. It is translated as CASSENGGGVYEQYF.

The V and J genes are TRBV5-1 and TRBJ2-7; 13 bases match TRBD2. The CDR3 has 17 amino acids. Germline CDR1 SGHRS, CDR2 YFSETQ. V shed 3 bases and J 0 bases; nucleotides not matched to a gene: 6. This CDR3 reads CASSSGTSGTLSYEQYF. CDR3 DNA: TGCGCCAGCAGCTCCGGGACTAGCGGGACCCTCTCCTACGAGCAGTACTTC.

The chain combines TRBV6-5 with TRBJ2-7; the match to TRBD2 covers 7 bases. Germline CDR1 and CDR2: MNHEY and SVGAGI. The V gene end was trimmed by 5 bases and the J gene end by 5 bases; junction bases not matched to a gene: 9. The CDR3 length is 14 residues. In DNA, the CDR3 is TGTGCCAGCAGTGTACGAGCGGGATCCCACGAGCAGTACTTC. Translation gives CASSVRAGSHEQYF.

The gene calls are TRBV2 and TRBJ1-4; D unresolved. The V end was cut by 4 bases, the J end by 7 bases, with 4 bases between. CDR3 length: 11 residues. Germline V gene data show CDR1 as SNHLY and CDR2 as FYNNEI. For the CDR3, the DNA is TGTGCCAGCAGTGGGGCTGAAAAACTGTTTTTT. Residues: CASSGAEKLFF.

This chain links TRBV19 with TRBJ2-3; TRBD2 matches 13 bases. In germline, CDR1 is LNHDA, CDR2 SQIVND (reference sequence). Unmatched junction bases numbered 4, after V lost 6 bases and J lost 1 base. This CDR3 has 16 amino acids. The CDR3, as DNA: TGTGCCAGTAGCCGCGGACTAGCGGGGGGCACAGATACGCAGTATTTT. Translated: CASSRGLAGGTDTQYF.

The chain is built from TRBV5-1 and TRBJ2-2, with D possibly TRBD1 on 5 matching bases. Trimming removed 2 bases at V and 7 bases at J, with 9 bases between. This CDR3 spans 13 amino acids. Germline V lookup: CDR1 SGHRS, CDR2 YFSETQ. The CDR3, as DNA: TGCGCCAGCAGCTTCAGGGAAAACGGGGAGCTGTTTTTT. It yields the protein CASSFRENGELFF.

This clone came up a few times. V is TRBV16 and J is TRBJ2-3, with D uncertain. From germline, CDR1 is KGHSY and CDR2 FQNENV. The CDR3 runs to 15 residues. V lost 4 bases and J lost 0, with 11 bases in between. CDR3 protein: CASSPNQASTDTQYF. CDR3 bases: TGTGCCAGCAGCCCAAACCAGGCAAGCACAGATACGCAGTATTTT.

CDR3 bases: TGTGCCAGCAGTTACGGACAGTCTGGGGCCAACGTCCTGACTTTC. As protein: CASSYGQSGANVLTF. V and J are TRBV7-3 and TRBJ2-6; a possible D gene is TRBD1 (6 bases). Germline values: CDR1 SGHTA, CDR2 FQGTGA. Trimming left V 6 bases short and J 1 base short, with 10 bases between. The CDR3 is made up of 15 amino acids.